The rows below give T cell receptor beta chains drawn from one sample of a study of technical replicates of blood from a few donors. TCRdb's table, derived via immunoSEQ multiplex PCR, lists solely in-frame clones and lacks some. The repertoire has roughly 80,000 clones, 93% of them found once; the top ten carry under 0.3%. Source material: T cells isolated from PBMCs. These receptors were taken from a human donor in good health. CDR3s include the opening cysteine and the closing phenylalanine or tryptophan. Fields, in order: clone size, D gene, V gene, J gene, CDR3 DNA, CDR3 protein. D genes are given only for firm matches. The listing skips clone size in some rows; elsewhere it reads once, few, many or a size class.

.	TRBD1	TRBV6-5	TRBJ1-5	TGTGCCAGCAGAGGGACAGGGGGAGAATTTCAGCCCCAGCATTTT	CASRGTGGEFQPQHF
.	.	TRBV5-4	TRBJ2-2	TGTGCCAGCAGCTTGAAGAACAGCCTAACCGGGGAGCTGTTTTTT	CASSLKNSLTGELFF
.	.	TRBV5-1	TRBJ2-7	TGCGCCAGCAGCTTTAGTCAGGGGAGGGATTACGAGCAGTACTTC	CASSFSQGRDYEQYF
.	.	TRBV28	TRBJ2-2	TGTGCCAGCAGGGGGCACAACACCGGGGAGCTGTTTTTT	CASRGHNTGELFF
.	.	TRBV27	TRBJ2-2	TGTGCCAGCAGTCCCGACTGGACTGAGCTGTTTTTT	CASSPDWTELFF
.	.	TRBV25-1	TRBJ1-2	TGTGCCAGCAGTGAGCTGACAGGCACCACTAACTATGGCTACACCTTC	CASSELTGTTNYGYTF
.	TRBD2	TRBV7-9	TRBJ2-3	TGTGCCAGCAGCTTTTCACTAGCGGGTCGCACAGATACGCAGTATTTT	CASSFSLAGRTDTQYF
.	.	TRBV27	TRBJ2-1	TGTGCCAGCACCGTCGGCGGGCTGGGTGATGAGCAGTTCTTC	CASTVGGLGDEQFF
.	TRBD1	TRBV4-1	TRBJ2-7	TGCGCCAGCAGCCCCCGGGACAGCAGCTCCTACGAGCAGTACTTC	CASSPRDSSSYEQYF
.	.	TRBV10-1	TRBJ2-2	TGCGCCAGCAGTGAGAGTTTTTGGGGGACTAACACCGGGGAGCTGTTTTTT	CASSESFWGTNTGELFF
.	.	TRBV6-5	TRBJ2-7	TGTGCCAGCAGTTGGAGTAGCGGCCTGGACGAGCAGTACTTC	CASSWSSGLDEQYF
.	TRBD2	TRBV27	TRBJ2-2	TGTGCCAGCATAATGCGAGCGGGAGGGCCCGGGGAGCTGTTTTTT	CASIMRAGGPGELFF
.	TRBD2	TRBV5-1	TRBJ2-1	TGCGCCAGCAGCTTGGGGACTAGCGCCAATGAGCAGTTCTTC	CASSLGTSANEQFF
few	.	TRBV5-1	TRBJ1-1	TGCGCCAGCAGTTTCCTCGACACTGAAGCTTTCTTT	CASSFLDTEAFF
.	.	TRBV23-1	TRBJ2-7	TGCGCCAGCAGTCACCCTCGCGGGGTCGAGCAGTACTTC	CASSHPRGVEQYF